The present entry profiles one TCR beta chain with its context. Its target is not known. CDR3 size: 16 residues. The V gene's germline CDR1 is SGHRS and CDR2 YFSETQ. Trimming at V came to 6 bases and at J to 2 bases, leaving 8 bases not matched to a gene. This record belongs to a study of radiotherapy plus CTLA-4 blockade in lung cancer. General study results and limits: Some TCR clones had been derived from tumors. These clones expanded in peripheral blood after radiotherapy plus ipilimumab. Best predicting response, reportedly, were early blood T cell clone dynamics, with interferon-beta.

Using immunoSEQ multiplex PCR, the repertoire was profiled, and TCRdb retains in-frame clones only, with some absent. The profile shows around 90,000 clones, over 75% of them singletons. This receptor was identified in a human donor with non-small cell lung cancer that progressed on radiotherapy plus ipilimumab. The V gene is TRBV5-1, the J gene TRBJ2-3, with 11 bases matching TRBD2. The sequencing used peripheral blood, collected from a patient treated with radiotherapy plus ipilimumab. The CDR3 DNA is TGCGCCAGCAAATATGGGACTAGCGGTAACACAGATACGCAGTATTTT. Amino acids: CASKYGTSGNTDTQYF. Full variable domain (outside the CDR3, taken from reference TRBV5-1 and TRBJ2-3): KAGVTQTPRYLIKTRGQQVTLSCSPISGHRSVSWYQQTPGQGLQFLFEYFSETQRNKGNFPGRFSGRQFSNSRSEMNVSTLELGDSALYLCASKYGTSGNTDTQYFGPGTRLTVL.